This T cell receptor beta chain stems from a study of beta chain features in type 1 diabetes. About the research overall: Patients were similar to healthy donors in age and gender (as well as in cell yields).

Donors contributed one heparinised blood draw apiece, averaging about 120 mL. Isolation of CD4+ naive, central memory, regulatory and stem cell-like memory cells was achieved by sorting via CD45RO/CCR7/CD25/CD127/CD95/CD27. Findings and caveats of the study: VDJ junctions from patients with type 1 diabetes contained fewer insertions and more deletions. For Type 1 diabetes patients, all four CD4+ subsets carried TCRB CDR3s that were moderately but significantly shorter.

There are a few counts of this clone. Its target is not known. V was clipped by 5 bases and J by 6 bases, with 14 bases between them. The CDR3 is 12 amino acids. Germline lookup yields CDR1 SQVTM and CDR2 ANQGSEA. Expressed TCRB transcripts were sequenced because the isolated RNA had all been reverse transcribed beforehand. The method was immunoSEQ multiplex PCR; TCRdb's version includes in-frame clones alone and lacks a portion of them. The sample yields 160,000 or so clones, roughly 9% seen once. The rearrangement links TRBV29-1 to TRBJ2-7, with D tentatively TRBD1 (6 bases). The sequenced sample consisted of central memory CD4+ T cells from blood. The clonotype comes from a woman aged 25 to 45 with type 1 diabetes. The CDR3 sequence: CSVNAGTTEQYF. Written as DNA, the CDR3 is TGCAGCGTTAATGCCGGGACAACCGAGCAGTACTTC.